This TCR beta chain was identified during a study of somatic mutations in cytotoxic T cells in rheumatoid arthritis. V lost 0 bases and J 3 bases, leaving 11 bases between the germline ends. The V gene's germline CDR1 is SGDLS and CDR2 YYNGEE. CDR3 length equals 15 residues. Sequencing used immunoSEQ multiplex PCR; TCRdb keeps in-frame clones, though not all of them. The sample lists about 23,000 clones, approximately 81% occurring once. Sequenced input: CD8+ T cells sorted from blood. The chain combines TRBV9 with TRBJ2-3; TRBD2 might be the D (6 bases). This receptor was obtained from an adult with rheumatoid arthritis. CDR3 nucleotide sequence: TGTGCCAGCAGCGTAGGCGGGGTGAGGACAGATACGCAGTATTTT. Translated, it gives CASSVGGVRTDTQYF. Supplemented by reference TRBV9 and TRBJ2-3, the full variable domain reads DSGVTQTPKHLITATGQRVTLRCSPRSGDLSVYWYQQSLDQGLQFLIQYYNGEERAKGNILERFSAQQFPDLHSELNLSSLELGDSALYFCASSVGGVRTDTQYFGPGTRLTVL.